This T cell receptor beta chain derives from a study of tumor-infiltrating lymphocytes in primary liver carcinoma. Across the study: Tumor lesions were T1-T3 N0M0 and spanned roughly 4 to 10 cm. Sequenced samples came back with roughly 3.5 to 7.13 million productive TCRbeta reads, and the counts looked alike across tissue types.

Study-wide results and limits: Being bulk and unsorted, samples allowed no CD4+ and CD8+ repertoire comparison.

TCR beta cDNA came from approximately 490 ng total RNA, primed with a constant-region primer. What produced the TCR beta libraries was three nested multiplex PCR rounds using slightly modified ARM-PCR. A single record per CDR3 protein comes from TCRdb applying MiXCR to the multiplex PCR reads. The sample lists approximately 330,000 distinct CDR3 sequences, approximately 65% seen once, with about 6.1% in the top ten. Researchers drew blood RNA from unsorted whole blood and extracted germline DNA as well. The table lists this clonotype with many counts. No antigen is known for it. Sequencing was performed on peripheral blood. This clonotype was obtained from a man in his forties with primary liver carcinoma and hepatitis B virus infection.

The CDR3 region is CASSTGADTEAFF. The CDR3, as DNA: TGTGCCAGCAGTACAGGGGCGGACACTGAAGCTTTCTTT. The J gene is TRBJ1-1, the V gene TRBV11-2; 7 nucleotides line up with TRBD1. There are 13 residues in the CDR3. The germline gives CDR1 SGHAT, CDR2 FQNNGV. The V gene end was trimmed by 6 bases and the J gene end by 3 bases; junction bases not matched to a gene: 4.